The rows below give T cell receptor beta chains drawn from one sample of a study of cytomegalovirus exposure and HLA in healthy donors. Here immunoSEQ multiplex PCR was the method, and the copy in TCRdb shows in-frame clones only, minus some. The sample carries about 150,000 clones, roughly three fifths recorded once. The sequenced sample consisted of PBMCs. The source is a woman aged 55-69 years in good health and CMV-seronegative. The conserved cysteine and the conserved F or W are not part of the CDR3 here. Where a row states a size, it is once, few, many or the class of an expanded clone; other rows omit it.

length: 14
size: .
J: TRBJ1-2
V: TRBV7-9
CDR3: ASSLSRGPSNYGYT

length: 12
size: .
J: TRBJ2-1
V: TRBV7-2
CDR3: ASGQGASYNEQF

length: 12
size: few
J: TRBJ2-7
V: TRBV7-9
CDR3: ASSLAGTGGEQY

length: 13
size: .
J: TRBJ2-1
V: TRBV9
CDR3: ASSVVPGGGNEQF

length: 13
size: .
J: TRBJ2-3
V: TRBV19
CDR3: ASSMAGGWTDTQY

length: 12
size: .
J: TRBJ2-5
V: TRBV19
CDR3: ASSIGQGAETQY

length: 15
size: .
J: TRBJ2-7
V: TRBV25-1
CDR3: ASSDPSSGTGAYEQY

length: 12
size: .
J: TRBJ2-2
V: TRBV6-5
CDR3: ASTSTSLVGELF

length: 11
size: .
J: TRBJ2-3
V: TRBV29-1
CDR3: SVEGPSTDTQY

length: 13
size: .
J: TRBJ2-2
V: TRBV19
CDR3: ASSAGQGWTGELF

length: 12
size: .
J: TRBJ2-1
V: TRBV4-3
CDR3: ASSPRTSRNEQF

length: 14
size: few
J: TRBJ2-5
V: TRBV5-1
CDR3: ASSLTSGNYQETQY

length: 12
size: once
J: TRBJ2-7
V: TRBV27
CDR3: ASSNAGFSYEQY

length: 11
size: .
J: TRBJ2-5
V: TRBV19
CDR3: ASSATGGGTQY

length: 13
size: .
J: TRBJ2-1
V: TRBV18
CDR3: ASSLKGGGYNEQF

length: 13
size: once
J: TRBJ2-2
V: TRBV19
CDR3: ASSLLQGGTGELF

length: 13
size: .
J: TRBJ1-1
V: TRBV28
CDR3: ASSARGGALAEAF

length: 14
size: .
J: TRBJ1-3
V: TRBV7-3
CDR3: ASSRGVAGIGDTIY